The rows below give T cell receptor beta chains drawn from one sample of a study of blood T cells in healthy people across ages. TCRdb called the 5' RACE reads again in MiXCR, with one record for every CDR3 protein. The sample comprises approximately 850,000 distinct CDR3 sequences, around 42% of which are singletons, and under 20% rests with the top ten. Sequencing was done on a sample of blood. These receptor sequences come from a man in his sixties in good health. CDR3s include the opening cysteine and the closing phenylalanine or tryptophan. A D gene is named only where the DNA matches it firmly. Clone size is shown for a subset of rows, as once, few, many or a class of expanded clone.

TRBD1,TRBJ2-7,NA,TRBV20-1,TGCAGTGCTAGAGACACGAGACAGGGTGCCGTCGAGCAGTACTTC,CSARDTRQGAVEQYF
NA,TRBJ2-2,NA,TRBV7-2,TGTGCCAGCAGCTTACAATCAGGGCCCGGGGAGCTGTTTTTT,CASSLQSGPGELFF
NA,TRBJ2-7,NA,TRBV12-3/TRBV12-4,TGTGCCGGCAGTGCCCCAGGAACCTACGAGCAGTACTTC,CAGSAPGTYEQYF
TRBD1,TRBJ1-2,NA,TRBV7-9,TGTGCCAGCAGCTTGGCAGGGGGCTTCTATGGCTACACCTTC,CASSLAGGFYGYTF
NA,TRBJ1-1,NA,TRBV7-2,TGTGCCAGCAGCCCGTGGACGGACGGGAACACTGAAGCTTTCTTT,CASSPWTDGNTEAFF
TRBD1,TRBJ2-5,once,TRBV6-2/TRBV6-3,TGTGCCAGCAGTTACTCGGGACAGGGGTACTTC,CASSYSGQGYF
TRBD1,TRBJ1-5,NA,TRBV5-1,TGCGCCAGCAGCTTGACAGGGGGTTTACAGCCCCAGCATTTT,CASSLTGGLQPQHF
NA,TRBJ2-5,NA,TRBV5-1,TGCGCCAGCAGCGAACTTGGAGAGACCCAGTACTTC,CASSELGETQYF
NA,TRBJ2-7,many,TRBV7-2,TGTGCCAGCAGCTTCCGTCCATACGAGCAGTACTTC,CASSFRPYEQYF
NA,TRBJ2-5,few,TRBV15,TGTGCCACCAGCAGAGATAGGGGGGGCGCAGAGACCCAGTACTTC,CATSRDRGGAETQYF
TRBD2,TRBJ2-3,few,TRBV7-7,TGTGCTAGCAGCCCAAGGGCGGGGGGGCTCACAGATACGCAGTATTTT,CASSPRAGGLTDTQYF
TRBD1,TRBJ2-3,NA,TRBV20-1,TGCAGTGCTAGCAGGGGGAGTGATACGCAGTATTTT,CSASRGSDTQYF
NA,TRBJ2-5,few,TRBV3-1,TGTGCCAGCAGCCAAACGACGGTGGAGACCCAGTACTTC,CASSQTTVETQYF
NA,TRBJ1-1,NA,TRBV25-1,TGTGCCAGCAGTGAATTAAATGGGCCCGGCACTGAAGCTTTCTTT,CASSELNGPGTEAFF
NA,TRBJ2-4,NA,TRBV28,TGTGCCAGCAGGACTCAGGGATTCGGGAACATTCAGTACTTC,CASRTQGFGNIQYF
NA,TRBJ2-5,NA,TRBV20-1,TGCAGTGCGGAGGATGGAAGGGAGGCGGAGACCCAGTACTTC,CSAEDGREAETQYF
NA,TRBJ2-3,NA,TRBV15,TGTGCCACCAGCAGAGCCCTAGTGCGGGAAGATACGCAGTATTTT,CATSRALVREDTQYF
NA,TRBJ2-2,NA,TRBV5-1,TGCGCCAGCAGCTTGGAACAGTTTTCGAACACCGGGGAGCTGTTTTTT,CASSLEQFSNTGELFF
NA,TRBJ2-1,NA,TRBV15,TGTGCCACCAGCACCCCAAAGGGACTCCACCACGTGCTGTTCTTC,CATSTPKGLHHVLFF
NA,TRBJ2-7,NA,TRBV18,TGTGTCAGCTCACCGCCCGGGGACTCCTACGAGCAGTACTTC,CVSSPPGDSYEQYF
TRBD1,TRBJ1-1,NA,TRBV4-1,TGCGCCAGCAGACCCACAGGGGGCGGAGCTGAAGCTTTCTTT,CASRPTGGGAEAFF
TRBD1,TRBJ2-5,NA,TRBV25-1,TGTGCCAGCAGTGAATACACCGGGACAGCCCGGCAAGAGACCCAGTACTTC,CASSEYTGTARQETQYF
TRBD2,TRBJ2-7,NA,TRBV4-3,TGCGCCAGCAGCCAAGAACCTAGCGGGGGGACCACCTACGAGCAGTACTTC,CASSQEPSGGTTYEQYF
TRBD1,TRBJ2-7,NA,TRBV6-2/TRBV6-3,TGTACCAGCAGCCTTAATTATGTCGGGACAGGGCGCGAGCAGTACTTC,CTSSLNYVGTGREQYF
NA,TRBJ2-7,NA,TRBV25-1,TGTGCCAGCAGGGGGCCCCGGCTTGGTGACAGCTCCTACGAGCAGTACTTC,CASRGPRLGDSSYEQYF
NA,TRBJ1-5,NA,TRBV30,TGTGCCTGGAGTTCGGGGGGGCATCAGCCCCAGCATTTT,CAWSSGGHQPQHF
TRBD2,TRBJ2-2,NA,TRBV7-2,TGTGCCAGCAGCTCCAGTAGGACTAGGGTCACCGGGGAGCTGTTTTTT,CASSSSRTRVTGELFF
NA,TRBJ1-2,NA,TRBV5-1,TGCGCCAGCAGCCCGGGAGGGGCTGGCTACACCTTC,CASSPGGAGYTF
NA,TRBJ2-2,once,TRBV7-2,TGTGCCAGCAGCTTTGGGAGAATGTCCGGGGAGCTGTTTTTT,CASSFGRMSGELFF
TRBD1,TRBJ1-2,NA,TRBV6-5,TGTGCCAGCAGTTACTCGTTGGACAGGGGGGTATTCACCTTC,CASSYSLDRGVFTF
TRBD1,TRBJ2-7,many,TRBV7-2,TGTGCCAGCAGCCGAAACGCCGGGACAGGGGGCTACGAGCAGTACTTC,CASSRNAGTGGYEQYF
TRBD1,TRBJ1-2,NA,TRBV7-2,TGTGCCAGCAGCTCAGATAGGACAGGATATGGCTACACCTTC,CASSSDRTGYGYTF
TRBD2,TRBJ2-1,few,TRBV9,TGTGCCAGCAGCGTAGGAGGGACTAGCGGCAATGAGCAGTTCTTC,CASSVGGTSGNEQFF
NA,TRBJ1-2,few,TRBV20-1,TGCAGTGCTAGACCAGGGACAAAACAAGCTAACTATGGCTACACCTTC,CSARPGTKQANYGYTF
NA,TRBJ1-6,NA,TRBV20-1,TGCAGTGCTGTCTTCGATCCGACTAATTCACCCCTCCACTTT,CSAVFDPTNSPLHF
TRBD2,TRBJ2-7,NA,TRBV20-1,TGCAGTGCTCCTTGGACTAGCGGAGCAGATTTTAACTACAATGAGCAGTACTTC,CSAPWTSGADFNYNEQYF
NA,TRBJ2-7,few,TRBV20-1,TGCAGTGCGCCTCCGAGCGTTAGCTCCTACGAGCAGTACTTC,CSAPPSVSSYEQYF
NA,TRBJ1-2,once,TRBV12-3/TRBV12-4,TGTGCCAGCAGTCCAAGGGCAGGTGGCTACACCTTC,CASSPRAGGYTF
TRBD2,TRBJ2-5,once,TRBV20-1,TGCAGTGCCCCGCGGGTTAGCGGGGGGTTCCAAGAGACCCAGTACTTC,CSAPRVSGGFQETQYF
NA,TRBJ1-2,NA,TRBV2,TGTGCCAGCAGGGAGAGGGCTCCGCTCTATGGCTACACCTTC,CASRERAPLYGYTF
NA,TRBJ2-1,NA,TRBV7-8,TGTGCCAGCAGCCCGGGACGAGCGTCCTACAATGAGCAGTTCTTC,CASSPGRASYNEQFF
TRBD2,TRBJ2-1,NA,TRBV9,TGTGCCAGCAACGGGGGGTACAATGAGCAGTTCTTC,CASNGGYNEQFF
TRBD2,TRBJ2-3,few,TRBV14,TGTGCCAGCAGCCCCCCACTCGGGGGGGGGAGCACAGATACGCAGTATTTT,CASSPPLGGGSTDTQYF
TRBD1,TRBJ1-6,NA,TRBV9,TGTGCCAGCAGCGCCTCAACCGGGACAGGGATCACCTCCTATAATTCACCCCTCCACTTT,CASSASTGTGITSYNSPLHF
NA,TRBJ1-6,NA,TRBV2,TGTGCCAGCATGGGGTTTCTTGAAGGGTCACCCCTCCACTTT,CASMGFLEGSPLHF
NA,TRBJ1-2,few,TRBV6-1,TGTGCCAGCAGGGGTACAGATATCTATGGCTACACCTTC,CASRGTDIYGYTF
NA,TRBJ2-3,many,TRBV29-1,TGCAGCGCCAAGAGGATAGATACGCAGTATTTT,CSAKRIDTQYF
TRBD1,TRBJ1-2,NA,TRBV11-2,TGTGCCAGCAGCCAGTGGGACAGACCTAACTATGGCTACACCTTC,CASSQWDRPNYGYTF
NA,TRBJ2-3,NA,TRBV5-1,TGCGCCGGCAGCCCCGGCCGTCGGGCAGATACGCAGTATTTT,CAGSPGRRADTQYF